This entry is about one TCR beta chain. What antigen it recognizes has not been identified. No base quality information exists; no much larger clone differs at one position. The data originate from a study of Ad26.COV2.S vaccination and SARS-CoV-2 variants (dated by TCRdb to the early 2020s). Some background on the complete study: Vaccine-arm donors came from COV1001, a multicentre, randomized, double-blind, placebo-controlled phase I-IIa trial of Ad26.COV2.S in healthy adults. Ad26.COV2.S was administered intramuscularly at a dose of 5x10^10 or 1x10^11 viral particles, either as one shot or as two shots given 56 days apart. TCRbeta repertoire sequencing served as the tool for gauging how specific and how broad the SARS-CoV-2-reactive T cell receptors were following Ad26.COV2.S vaccination. The TCR-sequenced set comprised about 30 samples: some 20 Ad26.COV2.S vaccine recipients, 5 placebo recipients and 8 SARS-CoV-2 convalescent individuals. Trial participants were randomized into five groups of five: low-dose or high-dose Ad26.COV2.S given once or twice, or placebo on both occasions. Investigators did not know the trial group allocation while performing experiments and assessing outcomes. General conclusions and limits of the study: According to the authors, total T cell responses may have been underestimated by the TCR breadth and depth analyses. The study lacked the statistical power to compare responses across vaccine doses or regimens. Comparable non-spike TCR breadth was observed between vaccine and placebo recipients, consistent with only spike being contained in the vaccine. After vaccination, spike-specific CD8+ and CD4+ T cell responses were reported to show substantial breadth. Higher spike-specific TCR breadth was observed in Ad26.COV2.S recipients than in placebo recipients (P = 0.0014).

From V the trimming removes 6 bases and from J it removes 2 bases, while the gene matches leave 9 bases of the junction unaccounted for. As encoded in the germline V gene, CDR1 is SGHAT while CDR2 is FQNNGV. CDR3 length: 17 amino acids, cysteine to phenylalanine. CDR3 DNA only is kept here, 51 bases in frame from base 1. The treatment or condition tag for this specimen amounts to: 19 received Ad26.COV2.S at low or high dose, single or two shots; about five received placebo; per-sample allocation not given. For vaccine and placebo recipients, repertoires were sequenced using samples collected on day 63 after the first injection. In Cohort 1b, more than 20 adults aged 18-55 years were enrolled at a single site in Boston, USA, between 29 July and 7 August 2020. Ad26.COV2.S was a replication-incompetent adenovirus type 26 vector expressing a prefusion-stabilized SARS-CoV-2 spike protein from the original Wuhan strain.

The immunoSEQ Assay was the method used to sequence TCRbeta CDR3 regions. After extraction, genomic DNA underwent amplification by bias-controlled multiplex PCR, followed by high-throughput sequencing. The authors' analysis ran thus. To quantify the absolute abundance of every unique TCRbeta CDR3 region, sequences were collapsed and filtered. Usable DNA was measured by amplifying reference genes present in all nucleated cells, and TCRbeta template counts were normalized to that usable DNA to estimate T cell fraction. Repertoire TCRs were annotated as SARS-CoV-2-specific by exact matching of V gene, CDR3 amino acid sequence and J gene to a known reactive TCR set. MIRA supplied the reference SARS-CoV-2 TCR set, which was filtered for enrichment in COVID-19-positive ImmuneCODE repertoires so that public or cross-reactive TCRs were removed. Based on the MIRA antigens, annotated TCRs were further analysed at the level of specific ORF or position within ORF. Breadth was defined as the number of annotated unique rearrangements divided by the total number of unique productive rearrangements, and depth was defined as the summed frequency of the annotated unique rearrangements. Group comparisons of TCR breadth used two-sided Wilcoxon rank-sum tests. TCRdb's version of the immuneACCESS table is confined to in-frame rearrangements and falls short of the full clone set. An unresolved V gene accounts for under half of the shortfall where checked; the remainder is of unknown origin. D and trimming were read from the DNA, whereas the V and J calls and clone size are those reported in that table. For this sample the table gives roughly 390,000 clones, of which roughly nine tenths were detected only once. The ten biggest clones cover roughly 3.2% of the sample.

The receptor was derived from a person between 18 and 59 years old who received the Ad26.COV2.S COVID-19 vaccine or a placebo. Rearrangement joined TRBV11-2 to TRBJ2-1, with 11 middle bases fitting TRBD2. Specimen: peripheral blood, collected in a trial of Ad26.COV2.S vaccine versus placebo. CDR3 region: CASRRPSGGLTYNEQFF. At the DNA level, the sequence is TGTGCCAGCAGGCGTCCTAGCGGGGGGTTAACCTACAATGAGCAGTTCTTC.